This T cell receptor (beta chain) was documented in a study of regulatory T cells in long-lasting Graves disease. Turning to the study itself: Patients met the persistent Graves' disease definition after over 5 years of antithyroid drugs with positive TSH receptor antibodies.

With regard to this clonotype: Its target is not known.

Investigators prepared the TCR beta libraries by applying iRepertoire HTBI primers and Arm-PCR of CDR3 regions. TCRdb re-analysed the multiplex PCR reads in MiXCR, keeping a single row per CDR3 protein. This table holds 700,000 or so distinct CDR3 sequences, 30% found once. The time point here: persistent/refractory GD, antithyroid drugs over 5 years with positive TRAb. RNA from PBMCs was the source of the TCR library. Per the germline V gene, CDR1 is SEHNR and CDR2 is FQNEAQ (reference sequence). V was trimmed by 1 base and J by 7 bases, leaving 11 bases between them. The CDR3 has 14 residues. Findings and limits, study-wide: The study examined only peripheral blood, not thyroid tissue. Patients with persistent Graves' had lower TCR diversity than newly diagnosed patients.

This specimen was peripheral blood mononuclear cells (PBMCs), taken when the disease was refractory, from a patient treated with antithyroid drugs. This receptor was taken from a female donor with Graves disease. The chain joins TRBV7-9 to TRBJ1-5, with D perhaps TRBD1 (6 bases). As DNA, the CDR3 is TGTGCCAGCAGCTTAGGGACTCAGGGGCAGCCCCAGCATTTT. This codes for CASSLGTQGQPQHF.